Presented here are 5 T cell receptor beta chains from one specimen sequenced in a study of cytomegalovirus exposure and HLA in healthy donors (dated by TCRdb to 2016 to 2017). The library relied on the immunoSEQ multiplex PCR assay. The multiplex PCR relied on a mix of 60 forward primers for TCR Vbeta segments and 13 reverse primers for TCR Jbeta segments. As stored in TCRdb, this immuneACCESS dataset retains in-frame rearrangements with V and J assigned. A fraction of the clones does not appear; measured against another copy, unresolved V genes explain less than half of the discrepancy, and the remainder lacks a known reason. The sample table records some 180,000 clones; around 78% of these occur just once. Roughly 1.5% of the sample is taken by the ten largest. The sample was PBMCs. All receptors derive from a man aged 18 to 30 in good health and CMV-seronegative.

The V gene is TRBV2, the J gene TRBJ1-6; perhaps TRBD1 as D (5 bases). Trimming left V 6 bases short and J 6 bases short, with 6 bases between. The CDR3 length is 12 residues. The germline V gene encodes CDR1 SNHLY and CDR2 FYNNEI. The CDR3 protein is CASRTVNSPLHF. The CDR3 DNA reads TGTGCCAGCAGGACAGTTAATTCACCCCTCCACTTT.

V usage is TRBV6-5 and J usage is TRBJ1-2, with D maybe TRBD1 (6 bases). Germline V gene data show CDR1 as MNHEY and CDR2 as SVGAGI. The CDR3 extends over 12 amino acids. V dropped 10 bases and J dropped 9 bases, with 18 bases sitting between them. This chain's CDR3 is CATLGRGSSYTF. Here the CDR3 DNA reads TGTGCCACCCTAGGGAGGGGGAGCAGCTACACCTTC.

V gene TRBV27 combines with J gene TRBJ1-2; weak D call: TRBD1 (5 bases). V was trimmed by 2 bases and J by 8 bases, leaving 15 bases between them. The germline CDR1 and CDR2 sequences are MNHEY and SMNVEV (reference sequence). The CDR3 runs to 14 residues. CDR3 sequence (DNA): TGTGCCAGCAGTTTAACATTCAGGGACTTCGGCTACACCTTC. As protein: CASSLTFRDFGYTF.

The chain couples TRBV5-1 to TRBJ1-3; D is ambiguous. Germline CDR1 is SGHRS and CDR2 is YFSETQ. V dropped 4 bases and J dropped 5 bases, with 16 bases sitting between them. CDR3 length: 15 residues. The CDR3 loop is CASSPGSSRRNTIYF. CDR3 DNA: TGCGCCAGCAGCCCAGGCTCCTCTCGGCGAAACACCATATATTTT.

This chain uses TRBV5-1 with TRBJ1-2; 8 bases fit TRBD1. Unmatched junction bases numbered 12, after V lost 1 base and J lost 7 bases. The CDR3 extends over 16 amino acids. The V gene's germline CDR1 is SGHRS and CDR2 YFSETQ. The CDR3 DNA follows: TGCGCCAGCAGCTTGTATGTTCAAGCGACAGGGGTTGGCTACACCTTC. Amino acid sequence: CASSLYVQATGVGYTF.